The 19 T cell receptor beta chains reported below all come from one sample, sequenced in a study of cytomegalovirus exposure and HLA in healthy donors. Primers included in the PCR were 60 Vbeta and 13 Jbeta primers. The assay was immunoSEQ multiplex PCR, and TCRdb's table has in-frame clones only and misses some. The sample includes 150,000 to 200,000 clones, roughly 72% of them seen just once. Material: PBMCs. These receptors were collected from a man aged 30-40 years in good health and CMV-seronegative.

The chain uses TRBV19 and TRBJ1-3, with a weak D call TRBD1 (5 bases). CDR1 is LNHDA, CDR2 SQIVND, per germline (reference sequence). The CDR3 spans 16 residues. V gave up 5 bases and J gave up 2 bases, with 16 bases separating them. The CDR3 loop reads CASSPLRVKAGNTIYF. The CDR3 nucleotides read TGTGCCAGTAGTCCTCTCAGGGTGAAGGCTGGAAACACCATATATTTT. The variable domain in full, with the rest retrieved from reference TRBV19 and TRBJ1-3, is DGGITQSPKYLFRKEGQNVTLSCEQNLNHDAMYWYRQDPGQGLRLIYYSQIVNDFQKGDIAEGYSVSREKKESFPLTVTSAQKNPTAFYLCASSPLRVKAGNTIYFGEGSWLTVV.

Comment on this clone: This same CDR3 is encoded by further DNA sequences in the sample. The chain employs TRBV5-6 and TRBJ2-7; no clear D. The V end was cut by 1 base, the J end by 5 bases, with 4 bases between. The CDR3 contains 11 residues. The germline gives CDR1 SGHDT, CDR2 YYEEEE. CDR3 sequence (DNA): TGTGCCAGCAGCTTGTTAGACGAGCAGTACTTC. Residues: CASSLLDEQYF.

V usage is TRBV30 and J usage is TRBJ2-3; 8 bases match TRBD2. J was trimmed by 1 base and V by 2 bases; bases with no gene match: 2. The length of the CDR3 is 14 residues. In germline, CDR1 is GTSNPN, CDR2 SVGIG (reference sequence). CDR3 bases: TGTGCCTGGAGTTTGACTAGCGGCACAGATACGCAGTATTTT. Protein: CAWSLTSGTDTQYF.

The CDR3 coding sequence is TGTGCCAGCAGTTATGGGCAGTTCGAGCAGTACTTC. Encoded protein: CASSYGQFEQYF. The chain carries TRBV6-5 and TRBJ2-7; D gene unclear. The length of the CDR3 is 12 residues. V shed 3 bases and J shed 6 bases, with 9 bases lying between them. The germline CDR1 and CDR2 sequences are MNHEY and SVGAGI.

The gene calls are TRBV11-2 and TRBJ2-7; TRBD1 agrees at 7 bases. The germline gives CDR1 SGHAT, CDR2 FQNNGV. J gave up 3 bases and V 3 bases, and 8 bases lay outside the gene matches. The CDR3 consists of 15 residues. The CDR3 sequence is CASSLTGTDFYEQYF. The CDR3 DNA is TGTGCCAGCAGCTTGACCGGGACAGACTTCTACGAGCAGTACTTC.

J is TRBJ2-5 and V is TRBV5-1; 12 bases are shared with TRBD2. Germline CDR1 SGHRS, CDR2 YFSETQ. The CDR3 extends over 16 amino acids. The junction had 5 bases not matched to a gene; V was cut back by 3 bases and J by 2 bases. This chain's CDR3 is CASSSWTSGTQETQYF. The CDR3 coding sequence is TGCGCCAGCAGCTCCTGGACTAGCGGGACTCAAGAGACCCAGTACTTC.

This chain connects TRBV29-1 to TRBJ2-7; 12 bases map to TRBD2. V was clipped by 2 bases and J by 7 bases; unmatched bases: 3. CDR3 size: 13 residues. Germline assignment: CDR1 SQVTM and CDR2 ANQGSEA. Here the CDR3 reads CSVELAGGWEQYF. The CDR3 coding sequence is TGCAGCGTTGAACTAGCGGGAGGGTGGGAGCAGTACTTC.

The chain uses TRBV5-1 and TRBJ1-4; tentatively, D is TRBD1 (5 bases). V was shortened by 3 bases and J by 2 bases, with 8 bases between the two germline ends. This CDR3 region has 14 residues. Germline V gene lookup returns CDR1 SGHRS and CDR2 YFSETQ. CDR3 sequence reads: CASSSGSTNEKLFF. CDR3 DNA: TGCGCCAGCAGCTCAGGGTCGACTAATGAAAAACTGTTTTTT.

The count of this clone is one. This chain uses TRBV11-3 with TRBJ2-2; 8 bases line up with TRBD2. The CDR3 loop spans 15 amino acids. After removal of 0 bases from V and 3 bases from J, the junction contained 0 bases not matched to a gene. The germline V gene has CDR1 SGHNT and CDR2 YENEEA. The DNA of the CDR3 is TGTGCCAGCAGCTTAGACGGGAGGGACACCGGGGAGCTGTTTTTT. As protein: CASSLDGRDTGELFF.

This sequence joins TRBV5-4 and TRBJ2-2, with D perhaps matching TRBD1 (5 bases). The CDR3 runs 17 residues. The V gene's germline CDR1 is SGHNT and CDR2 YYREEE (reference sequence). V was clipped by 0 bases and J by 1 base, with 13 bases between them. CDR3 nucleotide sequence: TGTGCCAGCAGCTTGGGACCAGGGAAAGTGAACACCGGGGAGCTGTTTTTT. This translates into CASSLGPGKVNTGELFF.

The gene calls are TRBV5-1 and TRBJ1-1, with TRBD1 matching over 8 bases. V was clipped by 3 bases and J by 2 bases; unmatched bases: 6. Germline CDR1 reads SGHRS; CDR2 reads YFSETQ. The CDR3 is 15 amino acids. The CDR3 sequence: CASSWTGTGNTEAFF. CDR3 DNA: TGCGCCAGCAGCTGGACCGGGACAGGTAACACTGAAGCTTTCTTT.

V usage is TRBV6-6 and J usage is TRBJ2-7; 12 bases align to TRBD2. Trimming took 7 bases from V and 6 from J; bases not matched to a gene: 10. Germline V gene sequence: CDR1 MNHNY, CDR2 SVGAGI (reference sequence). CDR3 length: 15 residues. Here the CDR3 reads CASKLALAGGREQYF. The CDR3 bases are TGTGCCAGCAAGTTAGCTCTAGCGGGAGGGCGCGAGCAGTACTTC.

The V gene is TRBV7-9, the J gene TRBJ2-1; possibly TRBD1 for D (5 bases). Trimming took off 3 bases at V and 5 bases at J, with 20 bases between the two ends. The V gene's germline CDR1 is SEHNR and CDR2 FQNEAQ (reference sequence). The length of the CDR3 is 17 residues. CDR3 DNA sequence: TGTGCCAGCAGCTTCTCTTGGGTCAGGGCCCTAAACAATGAGCAGTTCTTC. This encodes CASSFSWVRALNNEQFF.

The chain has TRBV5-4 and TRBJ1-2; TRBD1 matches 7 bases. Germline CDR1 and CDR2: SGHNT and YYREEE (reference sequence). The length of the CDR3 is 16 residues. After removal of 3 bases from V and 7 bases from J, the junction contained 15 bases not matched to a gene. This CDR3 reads CASSSAQGKRILGYTF. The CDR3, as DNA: TGTGCCAGCAGCTCCGCACAGGGGAAGAGAATACTTGGCTACACCTTC.

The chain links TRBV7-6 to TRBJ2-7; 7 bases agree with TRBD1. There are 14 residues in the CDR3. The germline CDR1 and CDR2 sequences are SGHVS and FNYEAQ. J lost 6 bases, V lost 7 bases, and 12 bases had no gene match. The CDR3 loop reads CASTPGTASGEQYF. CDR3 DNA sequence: TGTGCCAGCACCCCGGGGACAGCCTCTGGCGAGCAGTACTTC.

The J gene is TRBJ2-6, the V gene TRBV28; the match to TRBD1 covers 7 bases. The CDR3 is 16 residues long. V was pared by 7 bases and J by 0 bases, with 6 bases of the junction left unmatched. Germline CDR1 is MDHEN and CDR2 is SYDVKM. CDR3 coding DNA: TGTGCCAGCAAACAGGGGACGAGCTCTGGGGCCAACGTCCTGACTTTC. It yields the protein CASKQGTSSGANVLTF.

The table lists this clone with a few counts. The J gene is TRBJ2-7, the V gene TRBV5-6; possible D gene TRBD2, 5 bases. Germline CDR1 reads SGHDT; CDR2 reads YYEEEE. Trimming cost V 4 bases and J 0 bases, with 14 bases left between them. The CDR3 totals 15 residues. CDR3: CASSPNLGSSYEQYF. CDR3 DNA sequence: TGTGCCAGCAGCCCCAACCTTGGGAGCTCCTACGAGCAGTACTTC. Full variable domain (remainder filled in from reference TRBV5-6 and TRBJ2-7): DAGVTQSPTHLIKTRGQQVTLRCSPKSGHDTVSWYQQALGQGPQFIFQYYEEEERQRGNFPDRFSGHQFPNYSSELNVNALLLGDSALYLCASSPNLGSSYEQYFGPGTRLTVT.

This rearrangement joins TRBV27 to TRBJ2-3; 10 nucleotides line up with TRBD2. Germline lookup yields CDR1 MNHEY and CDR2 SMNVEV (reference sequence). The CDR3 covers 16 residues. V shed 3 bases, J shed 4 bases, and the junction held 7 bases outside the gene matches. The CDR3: CASSFSLAGVPDTQYF. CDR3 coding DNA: TGTGCCAGCAGTTTTAGTCTAGCGGGAGTCCCAGATACGCAGTATTTT.

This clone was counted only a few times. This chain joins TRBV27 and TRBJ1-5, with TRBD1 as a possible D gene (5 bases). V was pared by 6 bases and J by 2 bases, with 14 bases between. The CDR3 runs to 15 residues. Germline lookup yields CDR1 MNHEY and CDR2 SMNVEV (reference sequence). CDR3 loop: CASSTLGVGNQPQHF. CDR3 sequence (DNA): TGTGCCAGCAGCACCCTAGGGGTGGGCAATCAGCCCCAGCATTTT.